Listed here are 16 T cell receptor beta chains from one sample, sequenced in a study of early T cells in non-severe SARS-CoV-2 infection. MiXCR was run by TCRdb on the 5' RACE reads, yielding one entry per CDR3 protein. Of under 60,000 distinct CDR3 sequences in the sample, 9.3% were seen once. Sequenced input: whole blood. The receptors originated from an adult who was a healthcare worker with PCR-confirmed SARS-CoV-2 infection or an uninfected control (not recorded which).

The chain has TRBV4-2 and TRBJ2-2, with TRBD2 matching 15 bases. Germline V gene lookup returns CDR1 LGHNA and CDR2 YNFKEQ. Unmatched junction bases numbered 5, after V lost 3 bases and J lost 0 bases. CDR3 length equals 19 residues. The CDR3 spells CASSHAGTSGGPNTGELFF. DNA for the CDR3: TGTGCCAGCAGCCATGCCGGGACTAGCGGGGGGCCGAACACCGGGGAGCTGTTTTTT.

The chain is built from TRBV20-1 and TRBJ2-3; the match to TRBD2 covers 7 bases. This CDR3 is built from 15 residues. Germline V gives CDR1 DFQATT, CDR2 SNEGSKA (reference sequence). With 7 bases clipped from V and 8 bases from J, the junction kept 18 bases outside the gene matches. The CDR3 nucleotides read TGCAGTGTCTACTGGGCCAGCGGGGCCCATGGTACGCAGTATTTT. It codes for CSVYWASGAHGTQYF.

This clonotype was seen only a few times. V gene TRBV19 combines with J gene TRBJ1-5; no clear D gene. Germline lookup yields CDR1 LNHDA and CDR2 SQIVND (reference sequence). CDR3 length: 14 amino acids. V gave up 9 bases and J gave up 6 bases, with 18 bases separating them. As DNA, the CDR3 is TGTGCCAGCCAAGGTGGGAAAGGCCTTCAGCCCCAGCATTTT. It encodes CASQGGKGLQPQHF.

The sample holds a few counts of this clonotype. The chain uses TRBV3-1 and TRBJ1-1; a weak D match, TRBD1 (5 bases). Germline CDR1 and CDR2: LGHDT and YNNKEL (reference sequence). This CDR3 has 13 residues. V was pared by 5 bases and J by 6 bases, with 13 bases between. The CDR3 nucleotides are TGTGCCAGCAGCTCCTTAGGAGGGGCTGAAGCTTTCTTT. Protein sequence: CASSSLGGAEAFF.

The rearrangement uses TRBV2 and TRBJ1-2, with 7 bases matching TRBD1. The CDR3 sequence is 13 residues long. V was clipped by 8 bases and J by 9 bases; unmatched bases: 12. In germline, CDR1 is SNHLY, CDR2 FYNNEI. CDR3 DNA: TGTGCCAGCCCCCGGCCACAGGGGATCAGCTACACCTTC. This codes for CASPRPQGISYTF.

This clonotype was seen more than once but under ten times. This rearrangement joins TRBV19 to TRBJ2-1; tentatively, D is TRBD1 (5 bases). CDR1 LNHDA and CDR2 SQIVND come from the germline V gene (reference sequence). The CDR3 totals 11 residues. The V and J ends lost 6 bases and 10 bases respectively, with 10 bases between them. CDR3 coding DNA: TGTGCCAGTAGGGGGCACGTGGAGCAGTTCTTC. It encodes CASRGHVEQFF.

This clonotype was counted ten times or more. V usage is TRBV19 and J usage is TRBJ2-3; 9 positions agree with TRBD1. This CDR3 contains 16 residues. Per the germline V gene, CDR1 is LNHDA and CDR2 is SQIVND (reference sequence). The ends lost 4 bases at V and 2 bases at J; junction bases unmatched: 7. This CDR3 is CASSTTGTGLTDTQYF. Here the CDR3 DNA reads TGTGCCAGTAGTACGACCGGGACAGGGCTCACAGATACGCAGTATTTT.

The DNA for the CDR3 is TGTGCCAGCAGCCAAGATTGGGAGGGGCCCGACTATGGCTACACCTTC. Translating gives CASSQDWEGPDYGYTF. This chain joins TRBV3-1 and TRBJ1-2, with D perhaps TRBD1 (5 bases). Germline CDR1 LGHDT, CDR2 YNNKEL (reference sequence). The CDR3 has 16 amino acids. Trimming took 0 bases from V and 3 from J, leaving 14 bases between them. The full variable domain, rest sourced from reference TRBV3-1 and TRBJ1-2, is DTAVSQTPKYLVTQMGNDKSIKCEQNLGHDTMYWYKQDSKKFLKIMFSYNNKELIINETVPNRFSPKSPDKAHLNLHINSLELGDSAVYFCASSQDWEGPDYGYTFGSGTRLTVV.

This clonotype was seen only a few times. The DNA for the CDR3 is TGTGCCAGCAGGGAACAGGGTCAACCCTACGAGCAGTACTTC. Amino acid sequence: CASREQGQPYEQYF. V is TRBV12-3 or TRBV12-4 and J is TRBJ2-7, with a tentative D call TRBD1 (6 bases). V shed 6 bases and J shed 2 bases, with 14 bases lying between them. The CDR3 contains 14 residues.

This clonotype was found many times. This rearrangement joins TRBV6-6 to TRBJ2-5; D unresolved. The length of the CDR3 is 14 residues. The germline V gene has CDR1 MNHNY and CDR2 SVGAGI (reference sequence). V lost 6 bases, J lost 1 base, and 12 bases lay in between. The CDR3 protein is CASRTTLAQETQYF. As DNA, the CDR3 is TGTGCCAGCAGGACCACACTTGCCCAAGAGACCCAGTACTTC.

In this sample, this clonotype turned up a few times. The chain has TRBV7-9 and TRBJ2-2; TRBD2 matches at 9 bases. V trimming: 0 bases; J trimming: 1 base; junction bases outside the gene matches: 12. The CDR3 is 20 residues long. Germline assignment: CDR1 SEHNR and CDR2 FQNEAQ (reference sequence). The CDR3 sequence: CASSLAPSHSSGVNTGELFF. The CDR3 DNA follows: TGTGCCAGCAGCTTAGCGCCCAGTCACTCTAGCGGGGTGAACACCGGGGAGCTGTTTTTT. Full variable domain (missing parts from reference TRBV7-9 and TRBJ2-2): DTGVSQNPRHKITKRGQNVTFRCDPISEHNRLYWYRQTLGQGPEFLTYFQNEAQLEKSRLLSDRFSAERPKGSFSTLEIQRTEQGDSAMYLCASSLAPSHSSGVNTGELFFGEGSRLTVL.

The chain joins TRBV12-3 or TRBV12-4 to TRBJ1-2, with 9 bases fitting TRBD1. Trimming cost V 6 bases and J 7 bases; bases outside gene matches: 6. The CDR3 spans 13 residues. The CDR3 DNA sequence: TGTGCCAGCAGACCAGGGACAGGGACTGGCTACACCTTC. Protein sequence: CASRPGTGTGYTF.

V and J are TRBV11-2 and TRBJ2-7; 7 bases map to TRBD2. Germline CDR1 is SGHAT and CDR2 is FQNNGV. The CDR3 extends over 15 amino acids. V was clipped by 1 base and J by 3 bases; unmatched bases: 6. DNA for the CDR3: TGTGCCAGCAGCTTAGCGCCTAGCGGAAACTACGAGCAGTACTTC. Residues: CASSLAPSGNYEQYF.

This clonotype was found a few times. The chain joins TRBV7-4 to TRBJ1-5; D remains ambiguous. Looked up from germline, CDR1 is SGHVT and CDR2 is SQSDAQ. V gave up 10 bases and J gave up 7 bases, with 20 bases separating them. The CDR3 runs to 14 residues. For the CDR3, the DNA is TGTGCCATCCCACCGGACGGGTATAGGCAGCCCCAGCATTTT. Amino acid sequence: CAIPPDGYRQPQHF. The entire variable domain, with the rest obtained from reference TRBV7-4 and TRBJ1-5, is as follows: GAGVSQSPRYKVAKRGRDVALRCDSISGHVTLYWYRQTLGQGSEVLTYSQSDAQRDKSGRPSGRFSAERPERSVSTLKIQRTEQGDSAVYLCAIPPDGYRQPQHFGDGTRLSIL.

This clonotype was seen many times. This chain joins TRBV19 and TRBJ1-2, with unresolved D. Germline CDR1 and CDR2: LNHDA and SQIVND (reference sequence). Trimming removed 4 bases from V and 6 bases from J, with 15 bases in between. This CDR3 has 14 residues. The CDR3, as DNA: TGTGCCAGTAGTACGATGACTCGTGGGCATGGCTACACCTTC. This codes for CASSTMTRGHGYTF.

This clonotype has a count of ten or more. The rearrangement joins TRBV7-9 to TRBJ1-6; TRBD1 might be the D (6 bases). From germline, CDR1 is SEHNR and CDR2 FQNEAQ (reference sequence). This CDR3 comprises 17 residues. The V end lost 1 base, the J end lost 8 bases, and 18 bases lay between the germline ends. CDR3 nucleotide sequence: TGTGCCAGCAGCTTAGGCGGAGAGCAGGGGCCCTATTCACCCCTCCACTTT. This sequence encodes CASSLGGEQGPYSPLHF.